This is a list of T cell receptor beta chains from one sample in a study of T-cell memory formation after mild COVID-19. Each CDR3 protein is one row after TCRdb ran MiXCR on the 5' RACE reads. The data show approximately 350,000 distinct CDR3 sequences, approximately 13% seen once. The sample taken for sequencing was PBMCs or a T cell subset sorted from them (not recorded which). These receptors all stem from a young man who had mild COVID-19 (a few samples of this study predate the infection). Cell type and time point are not known. The CDR3 runs from the conserved cysteine through the conserved F or W. A D gene is named only where the DNA matches it firmly. Some rows have no size entry. The others give once, few or many, or a class for an expanded clone.

clone_size: few
v_call: TRBV27
j_call: TRBJ2-1
d_call: NA
cdr3_aa: CASSGARRGSYNEQFF
cdr3_nt: TGTGCCAGCAGTGGGGCCCGGCGGGGCTCCTACAATGAGCAGTTCTTC

clone_size: NA
v_call: TRBV6-5
j_call: TRBJ2-7
d_call: NA
cdr3_aa: CASSYSDDLYEQYF
cdr3_nt: TGTGCCAGCAGTTACTCGGACGATCTCTACGAGCAGTACTTC

clone_size: NA
v_call: TRBV6-2/TRBV6-3
j_call: TRBJ2-3
d_call: NA
cdr3_aa: CASSQRVDTQYF
cdr3_nt: TGTGCCAGCAGTCAGCGAGTCGATACGCAGTATTTT

clone_size: many
v_call: TRBV7-8
j_call: TRBJ1-5
d_call: NA
cdr3_aa: CASSPGRNIHSNQPQHF
cdr3_nt: TGTGCCAGCAGCCCGGGACGGAATATCCATAGCAATCAGCCCCAGCATTTT

clone_size: few
v_call: TRBV5-1
j_call: TRBJ1-2
d_call: NA
cdr3_aa: CASSPTGTADGYTF
cdr3_nt: TGCGCCAGCAGCCCGACGGGTACAGCCGATGGCTACACCTTC

clone_size: few
v_call: TRBV5-6
j_call: TRBJ2-2
d_call: NA
cdr3_aa: CATRTGTYNTGELFF
cdr3_nt: TGTGCCACCAGAACCGGGACATACAACACCGGGGAGCTGTTTTTT

clone_size: many
v_call: TRBV5-1
j_call: TRBJ2-1
d_call: NA
cdr3_aa: CASSFSRANEQFF
cdr3_nt: TGCGCCAGCAGCTTCTCTCGGGCGAATGAGCAGTTCTTC

clone_size: NA
v_call: TRBV4-1
j_call: TRBJ2-5
d_call: TRBD1
cdr3_aa: CASSLEGTGEGKETQYF
cdr3_nt: TGCGCCAGCAGCCTTGAGGGGACAGGGGAAGGGAAAGAGACCCAGTACTTC

clone_size: NA
v_call: TRBV25-1
j_call: TRBJ2-3
d_call: NA
cdr3_aa: CASSEYGGGTDTQYF
cdr3_nt: TGTGCCAGCAGTGAATATGGCGGGGGCACAGATACGCAGTATTTT

clone_size: NA
v_call: TRBV6-1
j_call: TRBJ2-2
d_call: NA
cdr3_aa: CASSEASGMERFVGKNTGELFF
cdr3_nt: TGTGCCAGCAGTGAAGCATCCGGCATGGAGCGGTTCGTGGGAAAGAACACCGGGGAGCTGTTTTTT

clone_size: NA
v_call: TRBV20-1
j_call: TRBJ2-3
d_call: TRBD2
cdr3_aa: CSARAGTSGGADTQYF
cdr3_nt: TGCAGTGCTAGAGCGGGGACTAGCGGGGGGGCAGATACGCAGTATTTT

clone_size: few
v_call: TRBV5-1
j_call: TRBJ1-2
d_call: NA
cdr3_aa: CASQPWGGQNNYGYTF
cdr3_nt: TGCGCCAGCCAGCCCTGGGGAGGACAGAACAACTATGGCTACACCTTC

clone_size: few
v_call: TRBV9
j_call: TRBJ2-5
d_call: NA
cdr3_aa: CASSARTAEETQYF
cdr3_nt: TGTGCCAGCAGCGCCCGGACAGCAGAAGAGACCCAGTACTTC

clone_size: few
v_call: TRBV29-1
j_call: TRBJ2-3
d_call: TRBD1
cdr3_aa: CSVEAGTGTDTQYF
cdr3_nt: TGCAGCGTTGAGGCTGGGACAGGGACAGATACGCAGTATTTT

clone_size: few
v_call: TRBV7-2
j_call: TRBJ2-3
d_call: NA
cdr3_aa: CASSIPTSDTDTQYF
cdr3_nt: TGTGCCAGCAGCATACCTACTAGTGACACAGATACGCAGTATTTT

clone_size: NA
v_call: TRBV12-3/TRBV12-4
j_call: TRBJ2-3
d_call: NA
cdr3_aa: CASRAPGGGTDTQYF
cdr3_nt: TGTGCCAGCAGGGCCCCAGGGGGGGGCACAGATACGCAGTATTTT

clone_size: NA
v_call: TRBV5-1
j_call: TRBJ1-2
d_call: TRBD1
cdr3_aa: CASSMDRGQGYTF
cdr3_nt: TGCGCCAGCAGCATGGACAGGGGGCAGGGCTACACCTTC

clone_size: many
v_call: TRBV12-3/TRBV12-4
j_call: TRBJ2-7
d_call: NA
cdr3_aa: CASSRSSYEQYF
cdr3_nt: TGTGCCAGCAGCAGGAGCTCCTACGAGCAGTACTTC

clone_size: NA
v_call: TRBV5-1
j_call: TRBJ2-5
d_call: NA
cdr3_aa: CASSWDNQETQYF
cdr3_nt: TGCGCCAGCAGCTGGGACAACCAAGAGACCCAGTACTTC

clone_size: few
v_call: TRBV5-1
j_call: TRBJ1-1
d_call: TRBD1
cdr3_aa: CASSIQGVNTEAFF
cdr3_nt: TGCGCCAGCAGCATACAGGGGGTGAACACTGAAGCTTTCTTT

clone_size: few
v_call: TRBV9
j_call: TRBJ1-1
d_call: NA
cdr3_aa: CASSVQEWDTEAFF
cdr3_nt: TGTGCCAGCAGCGTACAGGAGTGGGACACTGAAGCTTTCTTT

clone_size: few
v_call: TRBV4-1
j_call: TRBJ2-7
d_call: NA
cdr3_aa: CASSQEAGAAEQYF
cdr3_nt: TGCGCCAGCAGCCAAGAGGCAGGGGCGGCTGAGCAGTACTTC

clone_size: NA
v_call: TRBV15
j_call: TRBJ2-1
d_call: NA
cdr3_aa: CATSRGLLNEQFF
cdr3_nt: TGTGCCACCAGCAGAGGACTGCTCAATGAGCAGTTCTTC

clone_size: many
v_call: TRBV7-9
j_call: TRBJ2-1
d_call: NA
cdr3_aa: CASSLVAIRDNEQFF
cdr3_nt: TGTGCCAGCAGCTTAGTGGCGATTAGGGACAATGAGCAGTTCTTC

clone_size: NA
v_call: TRBV7-6
j_call: TRBJ2-1
d_call: NA
cdr3_aa: CASSLLGINEQFF
cdr3_nt: TGTGCCAGCAGCTTACTCGGGATCAATGAGCAGTTCTTC

clone_size: NA
v_call: TRBV14
j_call: TRBJ2-1
d_call: NA
cdr3_aa: CASSQGDGTEQFF
cdr3_nt: TGTGCCAGCAGCCAAGGCGATGGGACTGAGCAGTTCTTC

clone_size: few
v_call: TRBV29-1
j_call: TRBJ2-3
d_call: NA
cdr3_aa: CSVEITRADTQYF
cdr3_nt: TGCAGCGTTGAAATTACGAGGGCAGATACGCAGTATTTT

clone_size: few
v_call: TRBV7-9
j_call: TRBJ1-1
d_call: NA
cdr3_aa: CASSSGHRILNTEAFF
cdr3_nt: TGTGCCAGCAGCTCGGGACACCGAATTTTGAACACTGAAGCTTTCTTT

clone_size: few
v_call: TRBV7-2
j_call: TRBJ2-7
d_call: NA
cdr3_aa: CASRLSLGGEQYF
cdr3_nt: TGTGCCAGCAGATTGAGTTTGGGGGGCGAGCAGTACTTC

clone_size: NA
v_call: TRBV15
j_call: TRBJ1-1
d_call: NA
cdr3_aa: CATSRDREGAFF
cdr3_nt: TGTGCCACCAGCAGAGATCGGGAGGGAGCTTTCTTT

clone_size: many
v_call: TRBV18
j_call: TRBJ1-4
d_call: NA
cdr3_aa: CASSPNSNEKLFF
cdr3_nt: TGTGCCAGCTCACCAAACAGTAATGAAAAACTGTTTTTT

clone_size: few
v_call: TRBV27
j_call: TRBJ1-2
d_call: TRBD1
cdr3_aa: CASSKTTGVNYGYTF
cdr3_nt: TGTGCCAGCAGTAAAACAACAGGGGTTAACTATGGCTACACCTTC

clone_size: many
v_call: TRBV27
j_call: TRBJ2-5
d_call: NA
cdr3_aa: CASSGGAPETQYF
cdr3_nt: TGTGCCAGCAGTGGGGGGGCCCCAGAGACCCAGTACTTC

clone_size: few
v_call: TRBV7-2
j_call: TRBJ1-5
d_call: NA
cdr3_aa: CASSLTWMGAGQPQHF
cdr3_nt: TGTGCCAGCAGCTTAACTTGGATGGGGGCGGGACAGCCCCAGCATTTT

clone_size: NA
v_call: TRBV11-2
j_call: TRBJ2-7
d_call: TRBD2
cdr3_aa: CASRNTLPLAGTYEQYF
cdr3_nt: TGTGCCAGCAGAAATACGTTGCCCCTAGCGGGGACTTACGAGCAGTACTTC

clone_size: NA
v_call: TRBV6-2/TRBV6-3
j_call: TRBJ1-5
d_call: TRBD1
cdr3_aa: CASSDRATDQPQHF
cdr3_nt: TGTGCCAGCAGCGACAGGGCGACCGATCAGCCCCAGCATTTT

clone_size: few
v_call: TRBV7-3
j_call: TRBJ2-1
d_call: TRBD1
cdr3_aa: CASRLSGGESYNEQFF
cdr3_nt: TGTGCCAGCAGACTTTCAGGGGGCGAGTCCTACAATGAGCAGTTCTTC

clone_size: few
v_call: TRBV4-3
j_call: TRBJ2-1
d_call: TRBD1
cdr3_aa: CASSQRANHPTGDTYNEQFF
cdr3_nt: TGCGCCAGCAGCCAAAGGGCTAACCACCCTACAGGGGATACCTACAATGAGCAGTTCTTC

clone_size: few
v_call: TRBV5-1
j_call: TRBJ2-1
d_call: NA
cdr3_aa: CASSLYDRTYNEQFF
cdr3_nt: TGCGCCAGCAGCTTATACGACAGGACCTACAATGAGCAGTTCTTC

clone_size: NA
v_call: TRBV20-1
j_call: TRBJ2-5
d_call: NA
cdr3_aa: CSASSGQETQYF
cdr3_nt: TGCAGTGCTAGCAGCGGACAAGAGACCCAGTACTTC

clone_size: NA
v_call: TRBV19
j_call: TRBJ2-5
d_call: NA
cdr3_aa: CASSTRTAETQYF
cdr3_nt: TGTGCCAGTAGTACTCGGACGGCGGAGACCCAGTACTTC

clone_size: few
v_call: TRBV7-9
j_call: TRBJ2-1
d_call: NA
cdr3_aa: CASSLAGLPRSNEQFF
cdr3_nt: TGTGCCAGCAGCTTAGCTGGGCTCCCGCGGTCCAATGAGCAGTTCTTC

clone_size: few
v_call: TRBV6-2/TRBV6-3
j_call: TRBJ2-6
d_call: TRBD1
cdr3_aa: CASRFLFRDRGPGANVLTF
cdr3_nt: TGTGCCAGCAGATTCCTATTCCGGGACAGGGGGCCTGGGGCCAACGTCCTGACTTTC

clone_size: few
v_call: TRBV20-1
j_call: TRBJ1-4
d_call: TRBD1
cdr3_aa: CSARDPGTGNEKLFF
cdr3_nt: TGCAGTGCTAGAGATCCCGGGACAGGGAATGAAAAACTGTTTTTT

clone_size: few
v_call: TRBV20-1
j_call: TRBJ2-5
d_call: TRBD2
cdr3_aa: CSARVGGEETQYF
cdr3_nt: TGCAGTGCTAGAGTGGGGGGGGAAGAGACCCAGTACTTC

clone_size: NA
v_call: TRBV13
j_call: TRBJ1-6
d_call: TRBD1
cdr3_aa: CASSTNRGSGSPLHF
cdr3_nt: TGTGCCAGCAGCACAAACAGGGGGAGCGGTTCACCCCTCCACTTT